This T cell receptor (beta chain) appears in the sequencing data of a study of blood T cell repertoires in COVID-19. The overall study: Samples came from the United States, Italy and Spain, spanning acute and convalescent COVID-19.

Profiled with immunoSEQ multiplex PCR; TCRdb holds only in-frame clones, not every one. This table holds about 220,000 clones, 82% found once. Trimming took 3 bases from V and 7 from J; bases not matched to a gene: 9. This CDR3 has 16 residues. From germline, CDR1 is MGHDK and CDR2 SYGVNS. The sample comprised peripheral blood. The chain couples TRBV25-1 to TRBJ1-4, with 9 nucleotides matching TRBD1. The TCR comes from a woman in her 70s with COVID-19, enrolled during active disease. CDR3 sequence (DNA): TGTGCCAGCAGTGAGGGACAGGGCTTTATAGGTGAAAAACTGTTTTTT. Its protein is CASSEGQGFIGEKLFF.